This T cell receptor beta chain was identified in a study of blood T cell repertoires in COVID-19. Overall study: Donors in the United States, Italy and Spain gave samples during acute or convalescent COVID-19. T cells, B-cell-depleted T cells, or PBMCs provided the cDNA or gDNA that served as material.

This CDR3 has 17 residues. Trimming removed 5 bases from V and 5 bases from J; junction bases left unmatched: 10. Using immunoSEQ multiplex PCR, the repertoire was profiled, and TCRdb retains in-frame clones only, with some absent. Of 150,000 to 200,000 clones listed, about 82% are singletons. The sequenced sample was peripheral blood. The sequence was collected from a woman aged 25 to 45 with acute or convalescent COVID-19. The V call is TRBV5-3, the J call TRBJ2-6, with 10 bases lining up with TRBD1. TRBV5-3 is marked as an open reading frame, function uncertain. The CDR3 nucleotides are TGTGCCAGAAGTCATGTCGGGACAGGGGCCCGGGCCAACGTCCTGACTTTC. Its translation is CARSHVGTGARANVLTF.